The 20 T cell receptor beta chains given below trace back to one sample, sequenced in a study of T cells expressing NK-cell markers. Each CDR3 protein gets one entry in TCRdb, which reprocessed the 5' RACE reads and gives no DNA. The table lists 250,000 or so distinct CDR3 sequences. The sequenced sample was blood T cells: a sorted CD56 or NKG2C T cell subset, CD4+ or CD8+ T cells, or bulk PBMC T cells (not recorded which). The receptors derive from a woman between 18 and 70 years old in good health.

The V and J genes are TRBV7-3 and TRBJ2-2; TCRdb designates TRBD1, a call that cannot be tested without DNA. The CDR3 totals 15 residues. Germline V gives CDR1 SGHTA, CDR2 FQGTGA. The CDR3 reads CASSSRPGFTGELFF.

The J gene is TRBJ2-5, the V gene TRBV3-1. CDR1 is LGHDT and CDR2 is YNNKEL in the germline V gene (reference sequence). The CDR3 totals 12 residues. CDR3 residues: CASSQSRETQYF.

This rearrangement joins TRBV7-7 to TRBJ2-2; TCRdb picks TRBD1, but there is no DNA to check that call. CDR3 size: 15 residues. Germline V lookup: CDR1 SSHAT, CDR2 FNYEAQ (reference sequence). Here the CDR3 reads CASSLGRGQAGELFF.

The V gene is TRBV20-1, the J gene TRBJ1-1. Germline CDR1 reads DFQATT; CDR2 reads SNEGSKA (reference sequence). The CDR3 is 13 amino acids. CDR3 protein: CSATLFGRTEAFF.

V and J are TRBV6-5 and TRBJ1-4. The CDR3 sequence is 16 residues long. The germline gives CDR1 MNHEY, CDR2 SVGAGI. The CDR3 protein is CASSYPNSATNEKLFF.

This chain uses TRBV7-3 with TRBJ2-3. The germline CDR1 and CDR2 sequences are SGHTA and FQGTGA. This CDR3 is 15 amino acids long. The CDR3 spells CASSPKAASTDTQYF.

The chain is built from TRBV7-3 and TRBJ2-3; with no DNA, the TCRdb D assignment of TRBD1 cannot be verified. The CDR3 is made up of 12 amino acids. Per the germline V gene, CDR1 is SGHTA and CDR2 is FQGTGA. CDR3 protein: CASSSQSLTQYF.

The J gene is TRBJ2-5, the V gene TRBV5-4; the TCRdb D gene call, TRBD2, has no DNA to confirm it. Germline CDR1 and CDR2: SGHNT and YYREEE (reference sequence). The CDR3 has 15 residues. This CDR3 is CASSFSAAGRETQYF.

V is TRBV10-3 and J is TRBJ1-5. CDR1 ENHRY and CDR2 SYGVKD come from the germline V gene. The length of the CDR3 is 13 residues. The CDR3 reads CAISVEGNQPQHF.

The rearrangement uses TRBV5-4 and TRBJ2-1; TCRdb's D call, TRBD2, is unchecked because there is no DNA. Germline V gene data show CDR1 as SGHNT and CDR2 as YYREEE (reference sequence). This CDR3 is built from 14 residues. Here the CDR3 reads CASRLRLAGNEQFF.

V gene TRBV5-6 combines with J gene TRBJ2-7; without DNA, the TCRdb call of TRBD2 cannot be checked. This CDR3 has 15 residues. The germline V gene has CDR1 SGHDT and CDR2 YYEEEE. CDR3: CASSLGLAAAYEQYF.

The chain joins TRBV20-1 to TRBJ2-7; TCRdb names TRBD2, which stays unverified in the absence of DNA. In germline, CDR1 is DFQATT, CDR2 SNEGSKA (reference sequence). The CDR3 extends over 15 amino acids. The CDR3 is CSARAALRVSYEQYF.

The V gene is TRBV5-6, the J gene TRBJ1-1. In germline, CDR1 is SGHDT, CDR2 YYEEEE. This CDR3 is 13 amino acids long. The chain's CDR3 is CASSLNWGTEAFF.

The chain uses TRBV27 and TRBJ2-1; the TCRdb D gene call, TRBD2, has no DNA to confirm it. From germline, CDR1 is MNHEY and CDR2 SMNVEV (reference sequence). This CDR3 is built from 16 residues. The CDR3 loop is CASRSHRLAGNNEQFF.

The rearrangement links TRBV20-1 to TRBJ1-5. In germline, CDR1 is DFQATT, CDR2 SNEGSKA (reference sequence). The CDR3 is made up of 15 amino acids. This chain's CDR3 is CSAQKAGRVVQPQHF.

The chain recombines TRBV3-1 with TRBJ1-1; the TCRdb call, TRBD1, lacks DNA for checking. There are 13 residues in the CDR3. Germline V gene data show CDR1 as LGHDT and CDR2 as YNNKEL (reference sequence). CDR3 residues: CASSTTRGTEAFF.

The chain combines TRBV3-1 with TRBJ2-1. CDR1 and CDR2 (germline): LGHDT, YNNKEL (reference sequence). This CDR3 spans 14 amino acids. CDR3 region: CASSQSFRVNEQFF.

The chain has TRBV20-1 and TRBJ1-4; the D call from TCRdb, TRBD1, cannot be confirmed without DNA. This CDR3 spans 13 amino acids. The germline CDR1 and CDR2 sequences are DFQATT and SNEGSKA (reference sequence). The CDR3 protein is CSAPRTGDEKLFF.

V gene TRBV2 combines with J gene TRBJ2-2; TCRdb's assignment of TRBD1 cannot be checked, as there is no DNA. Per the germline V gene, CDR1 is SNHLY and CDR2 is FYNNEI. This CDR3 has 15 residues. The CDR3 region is CASSLRGENTGELFF.

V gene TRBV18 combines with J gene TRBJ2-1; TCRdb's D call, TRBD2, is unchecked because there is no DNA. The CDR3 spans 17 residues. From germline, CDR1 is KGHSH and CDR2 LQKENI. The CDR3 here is CASPPTASGGAYNEQFF.